This T cell receptor (beta chain) was identified during a study of shared clonotypes between healthy human individuals. CDR1 is SEHNR and CDR2 is FQNEAQ in the germline V gene (reference sequence). Trimming pared 3 bases from V and 0 bases from J, leaving 11 bases between. This CDR3 is built from 15 residues. The study's findings and limits: When compared with the clonotypes that were shared by all four sorted-subset donors, the non-shared clonotypes turned out to have lower generation probabilities.

On this clone: Its antigen is currently unknown.

This table comes from immunoSEQ multiplex PCR, and its TCRdb copy is limited to in-frame clones, with some not included. The sample lists over a million clones, about 76% occurring once. Splitting of CD4+ cells produced CD45RA+ naive and CD45RA-negative memory subsets. The V gene is TRBV7-9, the J gene TRBJ1-1, with D perhaps matching TRBD1 (6 bases). The sequencing sample was made of memory CD4+ T cells sorted from blood. Subset given: CD45RA-negative fraction. The clonotype originates from a young man in good health. The CDR3 loop reads CASSLPGHMNTEAFF. DNA for the CDR3: TGTGCCAGCAGCTTGCCGGGACACATGAACACTGAAGCTTTCTTT. Full variable domain (remainder filled in from reference TRBV7-9 and TRBJ1-1): DTGVSQNPRHKITKRGQNVTFRCDPISEHNRLYWYRQTLGQGPEFLTYFQNEAQLEKSRLLSDRFSAERPKGSFSTLEIQRTEQGDSAMYLCASSLPGHMNTEAFFGQGTRLTVV.